This TCR beta chain was documented in a study of cytotoxic CD8 clonotypes in ibrutinib-treated CLL. Broader study findings: Baseline clonality, above age-matched healthy donor levels, tracked circulating CD8+ T-cell counts. Public clonotypes were seen rarely and were contracted or stable on treatment. Clonality, elevated at ibrutinib response, dropped back toward baseline at progression.

CDR1 LNHDA and CDR2 SQIVND come from the germline V gene (reference sequence). CDR3 size: 14 residues. V lost 1 base, J lost 10 bases, and 14 bases lay in between. Repertoires were generated with immunoSEQ multiplex PCR, while TCRdb's copy carries only in-frame clones and drops some. The profile covers more than 110,000 clones, with approximately 90% appearing a single time and roughly 10% taken by the ten largest. Worth noting for this clone: The target antigen is unknown.

The genes are TRBV19 and TRBJ2-1, with D tentatively TRBD2 (6 bases). The clonotype was recovered from a human donor with chronic lymphocytic leukemia. Sequenced here: PBMCs, sampled after 12 months of ibrutinib treatment. CDR3 loop: CASSIGFGREEQFF. The CDR3 bases are TGTGCCAGTAGTATAGGGTTCGGGAGAGAGGAGCAGTTCTTC.